This is a list of T cell receptor beta chains from one sample in a study of T cell changes during pregnancy in multiple sclerosis. Profiling relied on immunoSEQ multiplex PCR, and the TCRdb table lists in-frame clones only, not all of them. The sample includes around 78,000 clones, 93% of them seen just once. The specimen comprised peripheral blood, sampled in the second trimester of pregnancy. The receptors were sampled from a female donor with multiple sclerosis, enrolled in a pregnancy study. Each CDR3 is given with its conserved first and last residue. The D gene is left open where the match is weak. Expanded clones are given a class, and other clones once, few, many or no size at all.

TRBD2,TRBJ2-1,-,TRBV14,TGTGCCAGCAGCGTGGTTCTAGCGGGGGGAAATGAGCAGTTCTTC,CASSVVLAGGNEQFF
-,TRBJ1-1,-,TRBV5-4,TGTGCCAGCAGCTTGTCGGAGAAGATACTTACAGGGAGAGCTTTCTTT,CASSLSEKILTGRAFF
TRBD1,TRBJ1-5,-,TRBV19,TGTGCCAGTAGTATAGTTGGGACAGGGGAGCAGCCCCAGCATTTT,CASSIVGTGEQPQHF
TRBD2,TRBJ2-3,-,TRBV7-7,TGTGCTAGCAGCTTAGCAGCGGGGGGTCTTTGCACAGATACGCAGTATTTT,CASSLAAGGLCTDTQYF
-,TRBJ2-5,-,TRBV27,TGTGCCAGCAGTTTTAAGGGGTGGGAGACCCAGTACTTC,CASSFKGWETQYF
-,TRBJ1-1,-,TRBV20-1,TGCAGTGCACAGGCGGACACTGAAGCTTTCTTT,CSAQADTEAFF
-,TRBJ2-5,-,TRBV2,TGTGCCAGCAGTGAAGCTCGCGGGGGCCTGGAGACCCAGTACTTC,CASSEARGGLETQYF
TRBD1,TRBJ2-7,-,TRBV13,TGTGCCAGCAGCCTCTCGGGACAGGGGGGAACCTACGAGCAGTACTTC,CASSLSGQGGTYEQYF
-,TRBJ1-5,-,TRBV19,TGTGCCAGCCCTAATAAACAGCCCCAGCATTTT,CASPNKQPQHF
TRBD1,TRBJ2-2,-,TRBV11-3,TGTGCCAGCAGCCCCCGGACAGGGTTGGCCGGGGAGCTGTTTTTT,CASSPRTGLAGELFF
-,TRBJ1-1,few,TRBV30,TGTGCCTGGAGTGTGGGCAACACTGAAGCTTTCTTT,CAWSVGNTEAFF
-,TRBJ1-3,-,TRBV18,TGTGCCAGCTCACCAGGACAGCACAGCTCTGGAAACACCATATATTTT,CASSPGQHSSGNTIYF
TRBD2,TRBJ2-3,-,TRBV19,TGTGCCACAAGGGGTCGCGGGAGTTCAGATACGCAGTATTTT,CATRGRGSSDTQYF
TRBD2,TRBJ2-3,-,TRBV6-1,TGTGCCAGCAGTGAAGCATTGGGGGAGGGTTGGACAGATACGCAGTATTTT,CASSEALGEGWTDTQYF
TRBD1,TRBJ1-1,-,TRBV10-2,TGCGCCAGCAATGGACAGGGTAACACTGAAGCTTTCTTT,CASNGQGNTEAFF
-,TRBJ2-7,-,TRBV28,TGTGCCAGCAGTGCCCCGGGGTACGAGCAGTACTTC,CASSAPGYEQYF
TRBD1,TRBJ2-6,-,TRBV9,TGTGCCAGCAGCACTACAGGGGGGTCTGGGGCCAACGTCCTGACTTTC,CASSTTGGSGANVLTF
-,TRBJ2-7,-,TRBV6-6,TGTGCCAGCACCCCTTCCAAGCCAGGGCCTTCCGAGCAGTACTTC,CASTPSKPGPSEQYF
-,TRBJ2-1,-,TRBV2,TGTGCCAGCAGTGACAGCGGCCACTACAATGAGCAGTTCTTC,CASSDSGHYNEQFF
-,TRBJ1-1,-,TRBV10-2,TGCGCCAGCAGTGAGACAGGCCGAGATACTGAAGCTTTCTTT,CASSETGRDTEAFF
-,TRBJ2-1,-,TRBV18,TGTGCCAGCTCACCTACGAACACAGGAGCTGGTGAGCAGTTCTTC,CASSPTNTGAGEQFF
-,TRBJ2-3,-,TRBV11-3,TGTGCCAGCAGTAAGACTAAACTTACAGATACGCAGTATTTT,CASSKTKLTDTQYF
-,TRBJ1-1,-,TRBV19,TGTGCCAGTATGTGGGGGGAGGGCCACACTGAAGCTTTCTTT,CASMWGEGHTEAFF
TRBD1,TRBJ1-2,-,TRBV6-4,TGTGCCAGCAGTCGACAGGGCACCTATGGCTACACCTTC,CASSRQGTYGYTF
TRBD1,TRBJ1-5,-,TRBV7-3,TGTGCCAGCAGCCGGGACAGGGGTGAGCCCCAGCATTTT,CASSRDRGEPQHF
-,TRBJ1-2,-,TRBV4-1,TGCGCCAGCAGCCCCGGGAGTTTCTATGGCTACACCTTC,CASSPGSFYGYTF
-,TRBJ2-5,-,TRBV29-1,TGCAGCGTTCATCCAGGGCTTGTTGTGGAGACCCAGTACTTC,CSVHPGLVVETQYF
TRBD1,TRBJ2-3,-,TRBV5-6,TGTGCCAGCAGCTTTGTCAGGGGGACAGATACGCAGTATTTT,CASSFVRGTDTQYF
TRBD1,TRBJ2-7,-,TRBV28,TGTGCCAGCAGAGGGACAGGGCGATACGAGCAGTACTTC,CASRGTGRYEQYF
-,TRBJ2-5,-,TRBV5-4,TGTGCCAGCAGCCTAGACTTGCCAGAGACCCAGTACTTC,CASSLDLPETQYF
-,TRBJ2-7,-,TRBV5-1,TGCGCCAGCAGCTCACAGGCGACCTACGAGCAGTACTTC,CASSSQATYEQYF
-,TRBJ2-3,-,TRBV2,TGTGCCAGGACGTACGGCTGGGGGGTACCCCAGTATTTT,CARTYGWGVPQYF
-,TRBJ1-5,-,TRBV6-5,TGTGCCAGCAGTTACACGGGGGGGCCCCAGCATTTT,CASSYTGGPQHF
TRBD1,TRBJ2-3,-,TRBV9,TGTGCCAGCAGCGTAGGCGGTACAGGGGGATTCATCGCAGATACGCAGTATTTT,CASSVGGTGGFIADTQYF
-,TRBJ1-1,once,TRBV13,TGTGCCAGCAGCTCGTGGGACACCTTGAACACTGAAGCTTTCTTT,CASSSWDTLNTEAFF
-,TRBJ2-4,-,TRBV6-6,TGTGCCAGCAGCCAACTGTCAGGTCGCGACATTCAGTACTTC,CASSQLSGRDIQYF
-,TRBJ2-1,-,TRBV7-3,TGTGCCAGCAGCTTAAGACTAGGCGACAATGAGCAGTTCTTC,CASSLRLGDNEQFF
-,TRBJ1-1,-,TRBV6-5,TGTGCCAGCAGATTACTCGGACCTCAGGGCACTGAAGCTTTCTTT,CASRLLGPQGTEAFF
TRBD1,TRBJ1-1,-,TRBV10-2,TGCGCCAGCTCGACAGGGAGTGAAGCTTTCTTT,CASSTGSEAFF
TRBD1,TRBJ1-2,once,TRBV27,TGTGCCAGCAAGACAGGGTTAATTGGCTATGGCTACACCTTC,CASKTGLIGYGYTF
-,TRBJ2-3,-,TRBV7-9,TGTGCCAGCAGCTTAGCTAGCGGATTCACAGATACGCAGTATTTT,CASSLASGFTDTQYF
TRBD2,TRBJ2-7,-,TRBV9,TGTGCCAGCAGCGTCGGGACTAGCGGGATAGGGCAGTACTTC,CASSVGTSGIGQYF
-,TRBJ1-1,-,TRBV7-9,TGTGCCAGCAGCTTATGGGCTGGGGCGGAGAACACTGAAGCTTTCTTT,CASSLWAGAENTEAFF
-,TRBJ1-2,-,TRBV21-1,TGTGCCAGCAGCAAGGGGCCCCGACCCTATGGCTACACCTTC,CASSKGPRPYGYTF
TRBD1,TRBJ2-5,few,TRBV6-1,TGTGCCAGCAGGACAGGGTTCTTAGAGACCCAGTACTTC,CASRTGFLETQYF
-,TRBJ2-5,-,TRBV10-3,TGTGCCATCAGTGAGTCTTTCGGCGGGGAGACCCAGTACTTC,CAISESFGGETQYF
TRBD1,TRBJ2-3,-,TRBV5-1,TGCGCCAGCACCTCGTCAGGGGGAGATACGCAGTATTTT,CASTSSGGDTQYF
TRBD1,TRBJ1-2,-,TRBV28,TGTGCCAGCAGCCCTTGGGACAGGGGTGACTATGGCTACACCTTC,CASSPWDRGDYGYTF
TRBD1,TRBJ1-2,-,TRBV27,TGTGCCAGCAGTCCGGGGACAGGAACATATGGCTACACCTTC,CASSPGTGTYGYTF
TRBD1,TRBJ1-2,-,TRBV10-3,TGTGCCATCTCAGGGACAGGGACTAGAGGACTCTATGGCTACACCTTC,CAISGTGTRGLYGYTF
-,TRBJ1-6,once,TRBV6-4,TGTGCCAGCAGTGTTCAGGGAACGGATTCACCCCTCCACTTT,CASSVQGTDSPLHF